This TCR beta chain derives from a study of response to subunit inactivated influenza vaccine. MiXCR was run by TCRdb on the RT-PCR reads, yielding one entry per CDR3 protein. The table lists 400,000 to 650,000 distinct CDR3 sequences, around 7.9% of them singletons. V lost 6 bases and J lost 5, with 12 bases in between. Germline V gene data show CDR1 as SGHTA and CDR2 as FQGNSA. This CDR3 region has 13 residues. The sample here was PBMCs from blood, taken less than 30 months after vaccination. The chain uses TRBV7-2 and TRBJ2-3, with a tentative D call TRBD2 (6 bases). The TCR was taken from a man between 50 and 75 years old who received an inactivated influenza vaccine. The DNA for the CDR3 is TGTGCCAGCAGATGGGTCGGGGGAGATACGCAGTATTTT. Protein product: CASRWVGGDTQYF.